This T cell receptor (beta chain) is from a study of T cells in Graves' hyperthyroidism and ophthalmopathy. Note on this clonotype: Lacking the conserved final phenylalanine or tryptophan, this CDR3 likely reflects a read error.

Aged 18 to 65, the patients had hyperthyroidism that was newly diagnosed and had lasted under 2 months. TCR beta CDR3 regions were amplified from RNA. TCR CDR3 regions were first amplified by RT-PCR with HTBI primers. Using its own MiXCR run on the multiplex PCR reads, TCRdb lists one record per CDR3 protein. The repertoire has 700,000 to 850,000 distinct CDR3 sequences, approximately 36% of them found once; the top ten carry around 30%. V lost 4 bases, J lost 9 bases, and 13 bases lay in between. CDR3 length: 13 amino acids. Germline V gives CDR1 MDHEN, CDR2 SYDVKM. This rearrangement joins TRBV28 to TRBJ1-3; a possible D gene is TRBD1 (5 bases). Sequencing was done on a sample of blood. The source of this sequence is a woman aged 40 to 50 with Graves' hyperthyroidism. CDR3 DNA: TGTGCCAGCAGTTATGGGCAGGGAGGCACCATATATCTT. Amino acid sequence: CASSYGQGGTIYL.